This T cell receptor (beta chain) was captured by sequencing in a study of T cell responses to AZD1222 COVID-19 vaccine. The CDR3 extends over 13 amino acids. Germline lookup yields CDR1 MDHEN and CDR2 SYDVKM. The V and J ends lost 4 bases and 7 bases respectively, with 11 bases between them. Some clones are missing from TCRdb's copy, which holds only in-frame ones; the method was immunoSEQ multiplex PCR. The sample carries about 160,000 clones, over 80% recorded once. This rearrangement joins TRBV28 to TRBJ1-5, with D possibly being TRBD1 (5 bases). The sequences come from peripheral blood, collected on day 0 of AZD1222 vaccination. The TCR comes from an adult in good health. CDR3 loop: CASSSPGGQPQHF. The DNA of the CDR3 is TGTGCCAGCAGTTCGCCGGGGGGGCAGCCCCAGCATTTT.